The clone carrying this T cell receptor beta chain is a singleton in its sample. What it binds is not known. Germline loops: CDR1 MDHEN, CDR2 SYDVKM. Trimming took off 3 bases at V and 0 bases at J, with 12 bases between the two ends. The CDR3 has 16 residues. The data were taken from a study of T cell responses to AZD1222 COVID-19 vaccine. Study-level results: Females made up more of the donors, who were largely white British, and clonal diversity may have come out too low. Seropositive status at baseline applied to only a handful of AZD1222 recipients. The span of vaccine-associated CD4 TCRs extended across spike, with dominance at 160-218 and 743-854. Nearly half of spike-specific TCRs reportedly target unmutated variant regions.

Assay: immunoSEQ multiplex PCR; the TCRdb copy retains only in-frame clones and omits some. Here the sample spans 90,000 to 100,000 clones, roughly 86% being singletons. The rearrangement links TRBV28 to TRBJ2-1; D may be TRBD1 (5 bases). The origin of this receptor is an adult who received the AZD1222 COVID-19 vaccine. The sample in question was peripheral blood, obtained 28 days after the second AZD1222 dose. The CDR3 spells CASSFVGRLSYNEQFF. Written as DNA, the CDR3 is TGTGCCAGCAGTTTCGTGGGGCGACTCTCCTACAATGAGCAGTTCTTC.